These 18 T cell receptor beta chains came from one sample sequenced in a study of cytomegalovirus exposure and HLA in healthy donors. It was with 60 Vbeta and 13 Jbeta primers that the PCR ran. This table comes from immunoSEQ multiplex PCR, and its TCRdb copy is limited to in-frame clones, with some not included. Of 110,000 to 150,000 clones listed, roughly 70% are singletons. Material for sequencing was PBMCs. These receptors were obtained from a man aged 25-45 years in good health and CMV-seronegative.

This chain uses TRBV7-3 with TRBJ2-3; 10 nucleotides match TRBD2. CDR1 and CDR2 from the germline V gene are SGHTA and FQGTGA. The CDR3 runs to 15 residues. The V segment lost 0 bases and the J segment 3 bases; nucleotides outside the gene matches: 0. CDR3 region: CASSLTSGGTDTQYF. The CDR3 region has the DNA TGTGCCAGCAGCTTAACTAGCGGGGGGACAGATACGCAGTATTTT.

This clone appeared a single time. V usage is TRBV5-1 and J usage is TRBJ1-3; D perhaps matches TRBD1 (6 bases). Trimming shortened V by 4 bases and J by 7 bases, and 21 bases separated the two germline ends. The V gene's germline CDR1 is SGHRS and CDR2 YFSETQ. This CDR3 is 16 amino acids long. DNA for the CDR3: TGCGCCAGCAGCAGTACCCCAGGGGCACTTGGGAACACCATATATTTT. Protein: CASSSTPGALGNTIYF.

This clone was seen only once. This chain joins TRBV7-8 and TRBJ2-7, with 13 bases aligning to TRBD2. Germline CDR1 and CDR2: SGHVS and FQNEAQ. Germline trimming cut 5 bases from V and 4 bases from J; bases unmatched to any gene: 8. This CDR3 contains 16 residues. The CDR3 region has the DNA TGTGCCAGCAGCCTTTGGACTAGCGGGGGTTCTTACGAGCAGTACTTC. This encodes CASSLWTSGGSYEQYF.

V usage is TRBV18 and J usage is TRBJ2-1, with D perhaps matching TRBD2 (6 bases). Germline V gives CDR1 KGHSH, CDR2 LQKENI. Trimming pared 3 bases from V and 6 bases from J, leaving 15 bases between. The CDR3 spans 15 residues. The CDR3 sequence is CASSPDVLGGNEQFF. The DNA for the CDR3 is TGTGCCAGCTCACCGGACGTCCTCGGGGGCAATGAGCAGTTCTTC.

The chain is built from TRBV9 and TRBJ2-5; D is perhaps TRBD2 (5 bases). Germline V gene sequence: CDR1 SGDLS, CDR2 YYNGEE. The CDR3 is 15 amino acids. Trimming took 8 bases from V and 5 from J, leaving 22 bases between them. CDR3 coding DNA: TGTGCCAGAGGGTTAAAGGGAGCAAGGAGGGAGACCCAGTACTTC. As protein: CARGLKGARRETQYF. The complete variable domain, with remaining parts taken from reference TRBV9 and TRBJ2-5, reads DSGVTQTPKHLITATGQRVTLRCSPRSGDLSVYWYQQSLDQGLQFLIQYYNGEERAKGNILERFSAQQFPDLHSELNLSSLELGDSALYFCARGLKGARRETQYFGPGTRLLVL.

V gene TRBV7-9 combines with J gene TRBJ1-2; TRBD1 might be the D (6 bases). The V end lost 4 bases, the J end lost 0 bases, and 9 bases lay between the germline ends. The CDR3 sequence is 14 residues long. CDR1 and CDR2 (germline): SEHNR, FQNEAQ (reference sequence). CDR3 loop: CASSSRTANYGYTF. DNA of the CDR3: TGTGCCAGCAGCTCCAGGACAGCTAACTATGGCTACACCTTC.

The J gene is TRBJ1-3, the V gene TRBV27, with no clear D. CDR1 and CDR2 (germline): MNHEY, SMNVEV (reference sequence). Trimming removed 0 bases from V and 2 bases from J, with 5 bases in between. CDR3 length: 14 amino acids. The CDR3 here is CASSLSRTGNTIYF. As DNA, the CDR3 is TGTGCCAGCAGTTTATCGCGGACTGGAAACACCATATATTTT.

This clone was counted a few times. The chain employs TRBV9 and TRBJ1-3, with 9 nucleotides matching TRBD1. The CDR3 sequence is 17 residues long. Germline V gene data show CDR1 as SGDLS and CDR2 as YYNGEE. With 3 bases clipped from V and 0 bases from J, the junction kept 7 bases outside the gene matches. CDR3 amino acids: CASSAAGQGSSGNTIYF. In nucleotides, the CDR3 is TGTGCCAGCAGCGCGGCGGGACAGGGAAGCTCTGGAAACACCATATATTTT.

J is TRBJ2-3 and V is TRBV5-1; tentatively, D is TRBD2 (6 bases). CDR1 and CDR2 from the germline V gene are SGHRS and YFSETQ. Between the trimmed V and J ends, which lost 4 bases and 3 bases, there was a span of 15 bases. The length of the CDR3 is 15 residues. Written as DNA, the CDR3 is TGCGCCAGCAGCCCTCGGGAGCTCGGGACAGATACGCAGTATTTT. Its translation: CASSPRELGTDTQYF.

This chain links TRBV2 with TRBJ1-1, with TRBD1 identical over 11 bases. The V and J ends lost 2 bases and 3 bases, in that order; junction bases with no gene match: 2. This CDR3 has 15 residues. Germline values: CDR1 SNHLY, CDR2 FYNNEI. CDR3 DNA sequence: TGTGCCAGCAGTGAATTGGGACAGGGGGACACTGAAGCTTTCTTT. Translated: CASSELGQGDTEAFF. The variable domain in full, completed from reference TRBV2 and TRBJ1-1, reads EPEVTQTPSHQVTQMGQEVILRCVPISNHLYFYWYRQILGQKVEFLVSFYNNEISEKSEIFDDQFSVERPDGSNFTLKIRSTKLEDSAMYFCASSELGQGDTEAFFGQGTRLTVV.

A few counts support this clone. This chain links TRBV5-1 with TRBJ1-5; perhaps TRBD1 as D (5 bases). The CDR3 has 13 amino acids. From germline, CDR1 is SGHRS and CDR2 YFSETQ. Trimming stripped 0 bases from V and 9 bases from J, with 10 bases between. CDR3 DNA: TGCGCCAGCAGCTTGGAAGGGGAGGGGCCCCAGCATTTT. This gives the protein CASSLEGEGPQHF. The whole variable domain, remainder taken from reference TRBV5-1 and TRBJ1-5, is KAGVTQTPRYLIKTRGQQVTLSCSPISGHRSVSWYQQTPGQGLQFLFEYFSETQRNKGNFPGRFSGRQFSNSRSEMNVSTLELGDSALYLCASSLEGEGPQHFGDGTRLSIL.

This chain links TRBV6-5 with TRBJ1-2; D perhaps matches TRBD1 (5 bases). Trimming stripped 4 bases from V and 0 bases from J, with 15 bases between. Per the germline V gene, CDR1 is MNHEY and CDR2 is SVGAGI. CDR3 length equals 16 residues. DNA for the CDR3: TGTGCCAGCAGTTTGGGGCGAAGAACAACTAACTATGGCTACACCTTC. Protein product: CASSLGRRTTNYGYTF.

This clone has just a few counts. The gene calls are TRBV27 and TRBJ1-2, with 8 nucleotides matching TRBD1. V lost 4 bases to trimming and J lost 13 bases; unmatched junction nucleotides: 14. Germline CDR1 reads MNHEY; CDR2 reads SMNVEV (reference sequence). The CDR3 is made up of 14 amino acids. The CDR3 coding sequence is TGTGCCAGCAGTTCTTCTCCGGACAGGGACCTCGGCACCTTC. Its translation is CASSSSPDRDLGTF.

CDR3: CASSLAGTGFYEQYF. CDR3 bases: TGTGCCAGCAGTTTAGCCGGGACAGGCTTCTACGAGCAGTACTTC. The chain joins TRBV28 to TRBJ2-7, with 8 bases lining up with TRBD1. This CDR3 has 15 amino acids. V shed 2 bases, J shed 3 bases, and the junction held 6 bases outside the gene matches. Germline values: CDR1 MDHEN, CDR2 SYDVKM.

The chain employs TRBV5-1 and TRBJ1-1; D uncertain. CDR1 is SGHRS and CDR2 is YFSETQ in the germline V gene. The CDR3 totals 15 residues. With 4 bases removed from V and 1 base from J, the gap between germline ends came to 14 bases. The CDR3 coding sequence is TGCGCCAGCAGCCCTGCTCTTACAGCGAACACTGAAGCTTTCTTT. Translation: CASSPALTANTEAFF.

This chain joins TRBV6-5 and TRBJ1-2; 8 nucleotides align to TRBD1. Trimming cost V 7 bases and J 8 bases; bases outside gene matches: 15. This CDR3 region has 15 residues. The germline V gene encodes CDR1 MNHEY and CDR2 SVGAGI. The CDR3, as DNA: TGTGCCAGCACCCCCTTAGGGCAGGGGGCAGGGGGCTACACCTTC. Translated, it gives CASTPLGQGAGGYTF.

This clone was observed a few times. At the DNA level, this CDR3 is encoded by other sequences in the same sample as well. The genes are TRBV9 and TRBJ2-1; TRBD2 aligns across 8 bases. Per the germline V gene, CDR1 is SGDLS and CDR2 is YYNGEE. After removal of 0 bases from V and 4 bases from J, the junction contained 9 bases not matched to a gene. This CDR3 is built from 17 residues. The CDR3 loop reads CASSVGGNSGAYNEQFF. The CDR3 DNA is TGTGCCAGCAGCGTAGGGGGAAATAGCGGGGCTTACAATGAGCAGTTCTTC.

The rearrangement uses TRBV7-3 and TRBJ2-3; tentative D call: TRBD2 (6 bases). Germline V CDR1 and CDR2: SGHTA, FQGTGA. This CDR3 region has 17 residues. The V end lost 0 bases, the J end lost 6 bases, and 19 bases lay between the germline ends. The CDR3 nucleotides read TGTGCCAGCAGCTTAACGGGCGGGGCAACTCTGGCTGATACGCAGTATTTT. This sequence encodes CASSLTGGATLADTQYF.